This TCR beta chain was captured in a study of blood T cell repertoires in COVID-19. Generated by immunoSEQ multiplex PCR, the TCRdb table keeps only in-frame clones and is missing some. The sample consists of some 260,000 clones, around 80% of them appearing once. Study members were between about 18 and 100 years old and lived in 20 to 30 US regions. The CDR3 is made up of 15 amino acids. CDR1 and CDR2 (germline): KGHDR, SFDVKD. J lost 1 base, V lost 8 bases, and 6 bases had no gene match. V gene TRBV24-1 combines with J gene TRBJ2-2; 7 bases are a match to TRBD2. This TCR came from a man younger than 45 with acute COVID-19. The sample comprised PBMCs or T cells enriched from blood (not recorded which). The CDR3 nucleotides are TGTGCCACCAAAGCGGGGACGTTGAACACCGGGGAGCTGTTTTTT. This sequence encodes CATKAGTLNTGELFF.